Sequencing of this T cell receptor (beta chain) was carried out in a study of T cells in localized non-small cell lung cancer. Assay used: immunoSEQ multiplex PCR; TCRdb lists only in-frame clones, some missing. Here the sample spans some 17,000 clones, around 88% being singletons. CDR1 is MRHNA and CDR2 is SNTAGT in the germline V gene. This CDR3 has 15 residues. J lost 6 bases, V lost 5 bases, and 7 bases had no gene match. About this clone itself: The antigen remains undetermined.

Study-wide results and limits: Within adjacent lung there appeared a median 57 of the top 100 tumor clones. Because sequencing included only one region (of the tumor), heterogeneity remains possible. Uninvolved nearby lung showed the greatest T cell clonality, exceeding that found in tumor.

The origin of this receptor is a male donor aged 60 or over with stage III lung adenocarcinoma. The genes are TRBV6-4 and TRBJ2-3; TRBD2 matches 11 bases. Here the sequenced sample was peripheral blood, taken before any cancer treatment. CDR3 protein: CASSLLAGAADTQYF. The CDR3 bases are TGTGCCAGCAGTTTACTAGCGGGGGCCGCCGATACGCAGTATTTT.